These 2 T cell receptor beta chains were all obtained from the same sample, sequenced in a study of blood T cell repertoires in COVID-19 (dated by TCRdb to between 2020 and 2021). The library relied on the immunoSEQ multiplex PCR assay. This is the immuneACCESS table as TCRdb keeps it, with only in-frame sequences that have V and J called. A part of the clones is gone; compared with another copy, unresolved V genes explain less than half, and the rest is unexplained. The sample table contains 60,000 to 80,000 clones; only one count was recorded for roughly 85% of them. Roughly 24% of the sample is taken by the ten largest. Specimen: peripheral blood. The receptors come from a man aged 45 to 65 with acute or convalescent COVID-19.

The V gene is TRBV28, the J gene TRBJ1-2; D remains unclear. With 6 bases removed from V and 2 bases from J, the gap between germline ends came to 7 bases. Germline assignment: CDR1 MDHEN and CDR2 SYDVKM. This CDR3 is 12 amino acids long. CDR3 nucleotide sequence: TGTGCCAGCAGCGGAGGGAACTATGGCTACACCTTC. This gives the protein CASSGGNYGYTF.

The chain combines TRBV6-1 with TRBJ1-1; the D is unclear. Trimming removed 0 bases from V and 14 bases from J, with 10 bases in between. Germline loops: CDR1 MNHNS, CDR2 SASEGT. This CDR3 comprises 11 residues. DNA for the CDR3: TGTGCCAGCAGTGAAGCTAACAGAGAGTTCTTT. Amino acids: CASSEANREFF.